This T cell receptor (beta chain) was recovered during a study of blood T cell repertoires in COVID-19. The CDR3 runs 16 residues. CDR1 is SGHRS and CDR2 is YFSETQ in the germline V gene. The V end was cut by 0 bases, the J end by 0 bases, with 13 bases between. Participant ages covered roughly 18 to 89 years across 24 US areas. Cohorts were determined from participant-reported clinical history. Symptom resolution, clearance, or two negative PCRs marked donors in Cohort 3 as recovered. This clone appeared a few times. The method was immunoSEQ multiplex PCR; TCRdb's version includes in-frame clones alone and lacks a portion of them. The sample shows 200,000 to 300,000 clones, roughly 86% of them seen only once.

The sequencing sample was made of PBMCs or T cells enriched from blood (not recorded which). The chain has TRBV5-1 and TRBJ2-7, with D perhaps matching TRBD1 (6 bases). The sequence derives from a woman younger than 30 who had recovered from COVID-19. The chain's CDR3 is CASSLVLDSRSYEQYF. The DNA of the CDR3 is TGCGCCAGCAGCTTGGTTTTGGACAGTCGCTCCTACGAGCAGTACTTC.